The 4 T cell receptor beta chains given below trace back to one sample, sequenced in a study of T cell responses to AZD1222 COVID-19 vaccine. Measured with immunoSEQ multiplex PCR; TCRdb has only the in-frame clones, and not every one. The sample carries 60,000 to 75,000 clones, 80% to 90% recorded once. The sequenced sample was peripheral blood, obtained on day 0 of AZD1222 vaccination. Every receptor here comes from an adult in good health.

V is TRBV28 and J is TRBJ1-4, with D possibly matching TRBD1 (5 bases). Deletions cut 5 bases from V and 5 bases from J, with 12 bases between. Germline V lookup: CDR1 MDHEN, CDR2 SYDVKM. This CDR3 is 14 amino acids long. This chain's CDR3 is CASSLPQGNEKLFF. CDR3 bases: TGTGCCAGCAGTCTACCCCAGGGAAATGAAAAACTGTTTTTT.

This sequence joins TRBV18 and TRBJ1-2; D unresolved. CDR1 is KGHSH, CDR2 LQKENI, per germline. The CDR3 is 14 residues long. The ends were cut back, 3 bases at V and 5 bases at J, with 13 bases in the middle. The CDR3 spells CASSPLEREYGYTF. CDR3 nucleotides: TGTGCCAGCTCACCGCTGGAAAGGGAATATGGCTACACCTTC.

The chain couples TRBV7-9 to TRBJ2-5; D unclear. From germline, CDR1 is SEHNR and CDR2 FQNEAQ (reference sequence). Between the trimmed V and J ends, which lost 2 bases and 4 bases, there was a span of 11 bases. The CDR3 is made up of 14 amino acids. The CDR3 here is CASSLMGWGETQYF. The CDR3 DNA is TGTGCCAGCAGCTTAATGGGTTGGGGAGAGACCCAGTACTTC.

CDR3 in DNA: TGTGCCAGCAGCTTGCGTCTAGCGGGAGCAATCGAGCAGTTCTTC. It yields the protein CASSLRLAGAIEQFF. The J gene is TRBJ2-1, the V gene TRBV5-5; 10 nucleotides match TRBD2. CDR1 and CDR2 from the germline V gene are SGHKS and YYEKEE (reference sequence). CDR3 length equals 15 residues. Trimming took 1 base from V and 10 from J; bases not matched to a gene: 8.